This T cell receptor (beta chain) emerged from a study of shared clonotypes between healthy human individuals. On the study more broadly: Three CD4 naive, three CD4 memory, two CD8 naive and one CD8 memory plate were used per donor. Study findings and constraints: Sorted-subset sequencing was shown by rarefaction to be incomplete despite large depth.

A deep-level run was used for the assay. In the source study's methods: Quality scores were absent from the junction-only immunoSEQ sequences, so filtering differed. The method was immunoSEQ multiplex PCR; TCRdb's version includes in-frame clones alone and lacks a portion of them. V and J calls and clone size follow that table, whereas D and trimming were derived from the DNA. The table has under 1,100,000 clones, approximately 80% seen once. In regard to this clone: Its target is unknown.

V gave up 0 bases and J gave up 4 bases, with 13 bases separating them. Germline loops: CDR1 LGHNA, CDR2 YNFKEQ. This CDR3 has 16 residues. The clonotype comes from a man younger than 35 in good health. Some clones in this sample may be carry-over from other donors' samples. The source material was memory CD4+ T cells from PBMCs. Indicated subset: CD45RA-negative fraction. The chain joins TRBV4-2 to TRBJ1-5, with D unclear. CDR3 nucleotide sequence: TGTGCCAGCAGCCAAGAGGCCCACGGCCAGAATCAGCCCCAGCATTTT. Translation gives CASSQEAHGQNQPQHF.